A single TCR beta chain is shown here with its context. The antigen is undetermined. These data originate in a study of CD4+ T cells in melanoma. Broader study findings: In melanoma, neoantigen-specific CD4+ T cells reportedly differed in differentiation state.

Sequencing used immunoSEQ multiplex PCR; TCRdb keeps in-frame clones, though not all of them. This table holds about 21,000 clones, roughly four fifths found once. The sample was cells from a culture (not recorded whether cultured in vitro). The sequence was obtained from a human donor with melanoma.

This CDR3 reads CASSEAHRFREQYF. The CDR3 region has the DNA TGTGCCAGCAGTGAAGCGCACAGGTTCCGCGAGCAGTACTTC. The V and J genes are TRBV6-1 and TRBJ2-7, with D perhaps matching TRBD1 (5 bases). V lost 0 bases and J 6 bases, leaving 12 bases between the germline ends. This CDR3 has 14 amino acids. Germline assignment: CDR1 MNHNS and CDR2 SASEGT.